Listed below are T cell receptor beta chains from one sample, sequenced in a study of technical replicates of blood from a few donors. Some clones are missing from TCRdb's copy, which holds only in-frame ones; the method was immunoSEQ multiplex PCR. The data contain under 85,000 clones, 90% to 95% of them singletons. The sample comprised T cells isolated from PBMCs. The receptors originated from a human donor in good health. CDR3s include the opening cysteine and the closing phenylalanine or tryptophan. The D gene is left open where the match is weak. Part of the rows lack a size; the others show once, few, many or a class for expanded clones.

v_call	clone_size	d_call	j_call	cdr3_nt	cdr3_aa
TRBV13	NA	NA	TRBJ2-1	TGTGCCAGCAGCCCTAAAGTTCGGGAGACGGGAGTGTATGGTGATGAGCAGTTCTTC	CASSPKVRETGVYGDEQFF
TRBV19	NA	NA	TRBJ2-3	TGTGCCAGTAGTATAGGAGCCACAGATACGCAGTATTTT	CASSIGATDTQYF
TRBV2	NA	NA	TRBJ1-1	TGTGCCAGCAGCGCGGACAGAAACACTGAAGCTTTCTTT	CASSADRNTEAFF
TRBV6-1	NA	TRBD1	TRBJ2-3	TGTGCCAGCAGTGGTCTGGACAGGGGTTATACGCAGTATTTT	CASSGLDRGYTQYF
TRBV25-1	NA	NA	TRBJ2-5	TGTGCCAGCAGTGAATATACGGGTTTCGAGACCCAGTACTTC	CASSEYTGFETQYF
TRBV4-3	NA	NA	TRBJ2-5	TGCGCCAGCAGCCAAGATCGAAGTCCAGGGCGCCGGACATGGACCCAGTACTTC	CASSQDRSPGRRTWTQYF
TRBV10-3	NA	NA	TRBJ2-2	TGTGCCATAGGGGCTGCCACCGGGGAGCTGTTTTTT	CAIGAATGELFF
TRBV28	NA	NA	TRBJ2-3	TGTGCCAGCAGTTTAGCGGGCCAGTCCACAGATACGCAGTATTTT	CASSLAGQSTDTQYF
TRBV18	NA	NA	TRBJ2-2	TGTGCCAGCTCGCTGACGGGGGGCTCGGGCACCGGGGAGCTGTTTTTT	CASSLTGGSGTGELFF
TRBV6-1	NA	TRBD2	TRBJ2-7	TGTGCCAGCAGTGCTAGTTCACTAGCGGGAACCCAGGTTAGCGAGCAGTACTTC	CASSASSLAGTQVSEQYF
TRBV11-3	once	NA	TRBJ2-2	TGTGCCAGCAGCCCTCGAAGGGGACACGGGGAGCTGTTTTTT	CASSPRRGHGELFF
TRBV30	NA	TRBD2	TRBJ2-5	TGTGCCTGGAGTACCCCGGGACTACAAGAGACCCAGTACTTC	CAWSTPGLQETQYF
TRBV28	NA	TRBD1	TRBJ2-7	TGTGCCAGCAGGGGACAGGCCTACGAGCAGTACTTC	CASRGQAYEQYF
TRBV28	NA	NA	TRBJ1-5	TGTGCCAGCAGTTTAGGCGGGGGGGCGTTTGACCAGCCCCAGCATTTT	CASSLGGGAFDQPQHF
TRBV2	NA	NA	TRBJ1-5	TGTGCCAGTTTAGGGGGTCCAGGGACCCAGCATTTT	CASLGGPGTQHF
TRBV30	NA	NA	TRBJ1-4	TGTGCCTGCACAGGACCCAGTGATGAAAAACTGTTTTTT	CACTGPSDEKLFF
TRBV13	NA	TRBD2	TRBJ2-3	TGTGCCAGCAGCCCTAAGCGGGAGGAGGATACGCAGTATTTT	CASSPKREEDTQYF
TRBV30	NA	TRBD1	TRBJ2-3	TGTGCCTGGAGTAGGGGACAGGGAACAGATACGCAGTATTTT	CAWSRGQGTDTQYF
TRBV28	NA	NA	TRBJ1-5	TGTGCCAGCAGTTTATCCGTAGCATTGCGGGGGGTATTCGATCAGCCCCAGCATTTT	CASSLSVALRGVFDQPQHF
TRBV5-1	NA	TRBD2	TRBJ2-7	TGCGCCAGCAGCCCCGGCCGCATCGCGGGGGGTAAAATCTACGAGCAGTACTTC	CASSPGRIAGGKIYEQYF
TRBV12-5	once	TRBD1	TRBJ1-5	TGTGCTAGTGGTACATACAGGGGAGGCAATCAGCCCCAGCATTTT	CASGTYRGGNQPQHF
TRBV5-8	NA	NA	TRBJ1-1	TGTGCCAGCAGCTTCAGCGTTAAGTATGGGACTGAAGCTTTCTTT	CASSFSVKYGTEAFF
TRBV14	NA	NA	TRBJ2-7	TGTGCCAGCAGCCCTACAGGCTACGAGCAGTACTTC	CASSPTGYEQYF
TRBV11-2	few	TRBD1	TRBJ1-2	TGTGCCAGCAGCTTAGTGGACAGGGACGGCGGCTACACCTTC	CASSLVDRDGGYTF
TRBV28	NA	NA	TRBJ2-3	TGTGCCAGCAGTCCCCTGTCGAGCACAGATACGCAGTATTTT	CASSPLSSTDTQYF
TRBV19	NA	NA	TRBJ1-1	TGTGCCAGTAGAGACTTGGGGGCGGGGGACACTGAAGCTTTCTTT	CASRDLGAGDTEAFF
TRBV6-6	NA	NA	TRBJ2-7	TGTGCCAGCAGTAGCTCAGGCGAGCAGTACTTC	CASSSSGEQYF
TRBV28	NA	NA	TRBJ1-5	TGTGCCAGCACCATAAGGCGGGGCAATCAGCCCCAGCATTTT	CASTIRRGNQPQHF
TRBV15	NA	NA	TRBJ2-1	TGTGCCACCAGCAGCCGGGGAGAAGTGTACAATGAGCAGTTCTTC	CATSSRGEVYNEQFF
TRBV15	NA	NA	TRBJ2-7	TGTGCCACCAGCAGAGAGGGGGCTCGATTGGACGAGCAGTACTTC	CATSREGARLDEQYF
TRBV30	NA	NA	TRBJ2-7	TGTGCCTGGAGTGTGGGGAGCGGCGAGCAGTACTTC	CAWSVGSGEQYF
TRBV13	once	TRBD2	TRBJ2-3	TGTGCCAGCAGCCCACGACTAGCGGGAGAGTCGGATACGCAGTATTTT	CASSPRLAGESDTQYF
TRBV7-9	NA	NA	TRBJ2-7	TGTGCCAGCAGCTTAGTCTCCGGGAGTATTTCCGAGCAGTACTTC	CASSLVSGSISEQYF
TRBV11-2	NA	TRBD2	TRBJ2-1	TGTGCCAGCAGCTCCTGGACTAGCGGGCCCTACAATGAGCAGTTCTTC	CASSSWTSGPYNEQFF
TRBV7-3	once	TRBD1	TRBJ2-6	TGTGCCAGCAGCTTCCACAGGGGGCTGACTGGGGCCAACGTCCTGACTTTC	CASSFHRGLTGANVLTF
TRBV2	NA	NA	TRBJ1-1	TGTGCCAGCAGTGAATATGACCGGGGGACTGAAGCTTTCTTT	CASSEYDRGTEAFF
TRBV4-1	NA	NA	TRBJ2-7	TGCGCCAGCAGCCCCGGTCAGGGGGGCGTCCACGAGCAGTACTTC	CASSPGQGGVHEQYF
TRBV12-2	NA	NA	TRBJ2-1	TGTGCAAGTCGCTTAGATTGGCGGAGGGACAATGAGCAGTTCTTC	CASRLDWRRDNEQFF